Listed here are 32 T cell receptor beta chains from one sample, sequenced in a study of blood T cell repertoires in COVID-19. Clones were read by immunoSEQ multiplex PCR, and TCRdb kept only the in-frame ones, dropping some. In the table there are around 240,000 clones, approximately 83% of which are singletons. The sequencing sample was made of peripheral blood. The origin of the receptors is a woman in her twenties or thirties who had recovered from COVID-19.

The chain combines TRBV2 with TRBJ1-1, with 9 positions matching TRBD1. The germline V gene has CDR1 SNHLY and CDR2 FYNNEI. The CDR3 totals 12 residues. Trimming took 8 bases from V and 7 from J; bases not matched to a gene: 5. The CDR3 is CASGGGQGEAFF. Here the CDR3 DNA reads TGTGCCAGCGGAGGGGGACAGGGTGAAGCTTTCTTT.

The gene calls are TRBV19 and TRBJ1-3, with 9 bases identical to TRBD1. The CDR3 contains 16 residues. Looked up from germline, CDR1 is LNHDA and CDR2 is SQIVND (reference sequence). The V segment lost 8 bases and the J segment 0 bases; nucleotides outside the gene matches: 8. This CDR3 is CASLPSTGGSGNTIYF. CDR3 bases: TGTGCCAGTCTCCCTTCGACAGGGGGCTCTGGAAACACCATATATTTT.

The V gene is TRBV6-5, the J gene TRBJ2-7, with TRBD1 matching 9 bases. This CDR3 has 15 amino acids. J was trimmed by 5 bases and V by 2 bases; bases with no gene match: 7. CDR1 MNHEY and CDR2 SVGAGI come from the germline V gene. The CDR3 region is CASSYDTGTGNEQYF. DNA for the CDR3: TGTGCCAGCAGTTACGATACCGGGACAGGGAACGAGCAGTACTTC.

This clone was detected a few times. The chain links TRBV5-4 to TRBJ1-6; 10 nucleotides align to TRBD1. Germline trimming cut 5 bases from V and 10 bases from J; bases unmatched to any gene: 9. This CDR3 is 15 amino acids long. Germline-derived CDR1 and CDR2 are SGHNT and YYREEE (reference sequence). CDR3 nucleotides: TGTGCCAGCAGTCGGGACAGGGGATACGAATCACCCCTCCACTTT. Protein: CASSRDRGYESPLHF.

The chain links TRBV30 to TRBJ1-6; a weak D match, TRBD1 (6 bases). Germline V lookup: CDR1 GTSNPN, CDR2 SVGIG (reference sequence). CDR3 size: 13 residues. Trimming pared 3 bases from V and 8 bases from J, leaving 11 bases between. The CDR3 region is CAWRDSGYSPLHF. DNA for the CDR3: TGTGCCTGGAGGGACAGCGGATATTCACCCCTCCACTTT.

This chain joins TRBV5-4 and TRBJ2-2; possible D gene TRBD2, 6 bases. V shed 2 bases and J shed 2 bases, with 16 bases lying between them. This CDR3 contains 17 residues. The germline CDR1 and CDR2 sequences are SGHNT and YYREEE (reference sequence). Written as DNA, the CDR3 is TGTGCCAGCAGCTTCGGTAGGGGCGGGGCTAACACCGGGGAGCTGTTTTTT. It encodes CASSFGRGGANTGELFF.

The DNA of the CDR3 is TGTGCCAGCAGCTGGACCTTCAACAGGGGAGACCCTAACAATGAGCAGTTCTTC. Translating gives CASSWTFNRGDPNNEQFF. This chain links TRBV7-8 with TRBJ2-1; 7 bases match TRBD1. The CDR3 extends over 18 amino acids. Trimming removed 4 bases from V and 5 bases from J; junction bases left unmatched: 17. Germline-derived CDR1 and CDR2 are SGHVS and FQNEAQ.

In DNA, the CDR3 is TGTGCCAGCAGCGCCCTAGGAGCTAGCGGGGGGGGTGAGCAGTACTTC. Its translation is CASSALGASGGGEQYF. The chain uses TRBV2 and TRBJ2-7; TRBD2 aligns across 12 bases. CDR3 length: 16 residues. Germline values: CDR1 SNHLY, CDR2 FYNNEI. V shed 6 bases and J 7 bases; nucleotides not matched to a gene: 13. The full variable domain, with the rest looked up from reference TRBV2 and TRBJ2-7, is EPEVTQTPSHQVTQMGQEVILRCVPISNHLYFYWYRQILGQKVEFLVSFYNNEISEKSEIFDDQFSVERPDGSNFTLKIRSTKLEDSAMYFCASSALGASGGGEQYFGPGTRLTVT.

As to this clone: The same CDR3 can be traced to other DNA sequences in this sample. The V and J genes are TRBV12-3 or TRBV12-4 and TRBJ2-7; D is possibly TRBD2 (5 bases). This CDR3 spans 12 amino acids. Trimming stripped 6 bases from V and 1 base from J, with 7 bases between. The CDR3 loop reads CASSPGSYEQYF. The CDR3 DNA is TGTGCCAGCAGCCCGGGGTCCTACGAGCAGTACTTC.

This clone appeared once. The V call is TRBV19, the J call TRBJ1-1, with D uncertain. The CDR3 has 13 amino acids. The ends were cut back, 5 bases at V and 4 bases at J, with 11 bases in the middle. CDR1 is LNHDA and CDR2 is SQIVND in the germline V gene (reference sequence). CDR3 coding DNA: TGTGCCAGTAGTTTTGGTAGCCGCACTGAAGCTTTCTTT. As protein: CASSFGSRTEAFF.

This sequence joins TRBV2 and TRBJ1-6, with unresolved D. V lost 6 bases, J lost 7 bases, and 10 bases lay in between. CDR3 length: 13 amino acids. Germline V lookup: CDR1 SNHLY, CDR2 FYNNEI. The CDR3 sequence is CASRVSFNSPLHF. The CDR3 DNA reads TGTGCCAGCAGGGTCAGTTTCAATTCACCCCTCCACTTT.

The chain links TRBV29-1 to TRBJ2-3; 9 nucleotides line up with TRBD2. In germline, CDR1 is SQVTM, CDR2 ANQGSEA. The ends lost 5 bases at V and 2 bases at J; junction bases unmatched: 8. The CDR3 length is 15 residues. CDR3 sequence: CSVIRLAVDTDTQYF. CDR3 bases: TGCAGCGTTATCCGACTAGCGGTAGACACAGATACGCAGTATTTT.

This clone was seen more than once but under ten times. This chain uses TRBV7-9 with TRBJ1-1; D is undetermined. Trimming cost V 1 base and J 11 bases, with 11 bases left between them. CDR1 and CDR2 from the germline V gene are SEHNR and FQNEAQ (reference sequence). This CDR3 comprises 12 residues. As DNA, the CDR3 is TGTGCCAGCAGCTTAGTCCCAAAGGAGGCTTTCTTT. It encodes CASSLVPKEAFF.

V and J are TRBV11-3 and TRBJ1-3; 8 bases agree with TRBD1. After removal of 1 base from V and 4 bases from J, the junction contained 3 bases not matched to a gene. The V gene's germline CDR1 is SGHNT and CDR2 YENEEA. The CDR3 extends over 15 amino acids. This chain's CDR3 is CASSLAGTGGNTIYF. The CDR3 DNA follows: TGTGCCAGCAGCTTAGCTGGGACAGGCGGAAACACCATATATTTT.

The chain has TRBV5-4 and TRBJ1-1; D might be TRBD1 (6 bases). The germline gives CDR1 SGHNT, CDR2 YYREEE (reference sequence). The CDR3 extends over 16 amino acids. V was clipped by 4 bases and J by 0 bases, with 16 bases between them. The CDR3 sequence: CASSGGGGWLNTEAFF. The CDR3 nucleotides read TGTGCCAGCAGCGGAGGGGGGGGCTGGTTGAACACTGAAGCTTTCTTT.

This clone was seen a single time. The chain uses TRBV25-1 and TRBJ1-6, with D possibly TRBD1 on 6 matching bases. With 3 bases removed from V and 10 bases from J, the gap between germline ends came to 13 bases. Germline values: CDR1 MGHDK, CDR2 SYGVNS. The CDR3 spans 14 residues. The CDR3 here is CASSEPQGESPLHF. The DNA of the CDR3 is TGTGCCAGCAGTGAGCCACAGGGCGAATCACCCCTCCACTTT. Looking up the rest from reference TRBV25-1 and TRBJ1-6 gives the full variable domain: EADIYQTPRYLVIGTGKKITLECSQTMGHDKMYWYQQDPGMELHLIHYSYGVNSTEKGDLSSESTVSRIRTEHFPLTLESARPSHTSQYLCASSEPQGESPLHFGNGTRLTVT.

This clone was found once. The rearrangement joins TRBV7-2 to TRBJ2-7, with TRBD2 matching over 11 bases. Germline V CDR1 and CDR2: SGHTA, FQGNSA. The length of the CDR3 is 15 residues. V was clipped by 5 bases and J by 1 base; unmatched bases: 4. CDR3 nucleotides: TGTGCCAGCAGCCCAATAGCGGGGGGGTCCTACGAGCAGTACTTC. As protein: CASSPIAGGSYEQYF.

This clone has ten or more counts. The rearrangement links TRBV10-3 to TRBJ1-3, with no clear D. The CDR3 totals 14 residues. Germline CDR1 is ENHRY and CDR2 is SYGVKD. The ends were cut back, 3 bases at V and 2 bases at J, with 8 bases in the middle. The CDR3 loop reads CAISDGVTGNTIYF. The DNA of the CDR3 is TGTGCCATCAGTGACGGGGTTACTGGAAACACCATATATTTT.

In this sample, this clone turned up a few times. In DNA form, the CDR3 reads TGCAGTGCTAGAGGGGCCACTGAAGCTTTCTTT. Encoded protein: CSARGATEAFF. V is TRBV20-1 and J is TRBJ1-1; D uncertain. The length of the CDR3 is 11 residues. Per germline, CDR1 DFQATT and CDR2 SNEGSKA (reference sequence). Deletions cut 1 base from V and 4 bases from J, with 4 bases between.

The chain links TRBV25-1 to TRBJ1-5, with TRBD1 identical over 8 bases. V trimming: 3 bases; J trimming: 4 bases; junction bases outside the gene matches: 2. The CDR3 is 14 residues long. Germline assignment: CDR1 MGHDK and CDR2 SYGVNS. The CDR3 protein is CASSDGQGNQPQHF. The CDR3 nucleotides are TGTGCCAGCAGTGACGGACAGGGAAATCAGCCCCAGCATTTT.

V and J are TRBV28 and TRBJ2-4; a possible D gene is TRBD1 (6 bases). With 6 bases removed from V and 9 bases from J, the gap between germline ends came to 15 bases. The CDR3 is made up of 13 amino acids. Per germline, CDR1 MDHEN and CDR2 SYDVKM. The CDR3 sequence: CASSYYREGIQYF. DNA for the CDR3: TGTGCCAGCAGCTATTACAGGGAAGGCATTCAGTACTTC. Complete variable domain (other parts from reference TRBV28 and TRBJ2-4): DVKVTQSSRYLVKRTGEKVFLECVQDMDHENMFWYRQDPGLGLRLIYFSYDVKMKEKGDIPEGYSVSREKKERFSLILESASTNQTSMYLCASSYYREGIQYFGAGTRLSVL.

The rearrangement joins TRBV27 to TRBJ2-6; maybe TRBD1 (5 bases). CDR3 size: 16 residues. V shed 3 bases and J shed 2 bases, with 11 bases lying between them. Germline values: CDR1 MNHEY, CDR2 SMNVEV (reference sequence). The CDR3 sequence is CASSFWTPTGANVLTF. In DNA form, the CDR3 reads TGTGCCAGCAGTTTCTGGACACCAACTGGGGCCAACGTCCTGACTTTC.

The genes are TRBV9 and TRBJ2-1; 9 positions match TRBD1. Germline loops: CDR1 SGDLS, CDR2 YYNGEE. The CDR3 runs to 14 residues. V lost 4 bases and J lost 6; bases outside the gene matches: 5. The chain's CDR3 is CASSSRTGVNEQFF. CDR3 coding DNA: TGTGCCAGCAGCAGCCGGACAGGGGTCAATGAGCAGTTCTTC. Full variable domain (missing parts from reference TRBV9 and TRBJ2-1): DSGVTQTPKHLITATGQRVTLRCSPRSGDLSVYWYQQSLDQGLQFLIQYYNGEERAKGNILERFSAQQFPDLHSELNLSSLELGDSALYFCASSSRTGVNEQFFGPGTRLTVL.

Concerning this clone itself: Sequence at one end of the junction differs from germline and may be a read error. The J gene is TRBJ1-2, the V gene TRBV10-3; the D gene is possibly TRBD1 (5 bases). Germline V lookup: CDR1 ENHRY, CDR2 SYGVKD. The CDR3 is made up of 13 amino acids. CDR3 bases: TGTGCCATCAGGCCGGCCGGGGACTACGGCTACACCTTC. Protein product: CAIRPAGDYGYTF.

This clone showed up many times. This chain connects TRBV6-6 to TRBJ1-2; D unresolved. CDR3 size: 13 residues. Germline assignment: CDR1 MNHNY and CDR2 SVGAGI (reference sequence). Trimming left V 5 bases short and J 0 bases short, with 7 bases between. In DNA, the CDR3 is TGTGCCAGCAGTCTACAGCCTAACTATGGCTACACCTTC. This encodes CASSLQPNYGYTF.

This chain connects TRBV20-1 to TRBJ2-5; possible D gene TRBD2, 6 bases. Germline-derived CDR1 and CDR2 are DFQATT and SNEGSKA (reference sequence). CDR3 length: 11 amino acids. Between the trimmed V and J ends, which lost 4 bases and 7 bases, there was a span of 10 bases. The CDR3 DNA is TGCAGTGCTACTTGGGGAGGGACCCAGTACTTC. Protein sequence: CSATWGGTQYF.

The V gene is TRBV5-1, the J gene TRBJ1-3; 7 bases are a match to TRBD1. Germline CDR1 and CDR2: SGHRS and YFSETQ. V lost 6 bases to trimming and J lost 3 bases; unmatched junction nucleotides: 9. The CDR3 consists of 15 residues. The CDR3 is CASTTSTGVGNTIYF. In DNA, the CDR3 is TGCGCCAGCACCACTTCCACAGGGGTTGGAAACACCATATATTTT.

CDR3 coding DNA: TGTGCCAGCAGGGGACCCTCTAGCGATGAGGGAGAGACCCAGTACTTC. Amino acids: CASRGPSSDEGETQYF. This chain connects TRBV6-6 to TRBJ2-5; a weak D match, TRBD2 (6 bases). Germline V gives CDR1 MNHNY, CDR2 SVGAGI (reference sequence). V was cut by 6 bases and J by 4 bases, with 21 bases left in between. The CDR3 spans 16 residues.

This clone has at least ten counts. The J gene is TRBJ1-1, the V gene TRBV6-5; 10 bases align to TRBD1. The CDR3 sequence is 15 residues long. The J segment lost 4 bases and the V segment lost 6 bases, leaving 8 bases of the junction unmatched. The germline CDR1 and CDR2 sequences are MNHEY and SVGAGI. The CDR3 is CASRTRDRGGTEAFF. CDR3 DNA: TGTGCCAGCAGGACCCGGGACAGGGGAGGCACTGAAGCTTTCTTT.

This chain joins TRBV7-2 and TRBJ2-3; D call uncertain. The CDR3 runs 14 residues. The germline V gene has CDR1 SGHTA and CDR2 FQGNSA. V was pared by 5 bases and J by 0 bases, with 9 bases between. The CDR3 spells CASSLLLSTDTQYF. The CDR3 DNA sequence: TGTGCCAGCAGCCTCTTACTAAGCACAGATACGCAGTATTTT.

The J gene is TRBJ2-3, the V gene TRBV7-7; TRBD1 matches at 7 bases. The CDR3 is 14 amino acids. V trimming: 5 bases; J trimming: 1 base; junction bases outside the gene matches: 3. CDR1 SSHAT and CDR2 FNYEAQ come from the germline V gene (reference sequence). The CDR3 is CASSPGQGTDTQYF. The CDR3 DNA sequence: TGTGCCAGCAGCCCAGGACAGGGCACAGATACGCAGTATTTT.

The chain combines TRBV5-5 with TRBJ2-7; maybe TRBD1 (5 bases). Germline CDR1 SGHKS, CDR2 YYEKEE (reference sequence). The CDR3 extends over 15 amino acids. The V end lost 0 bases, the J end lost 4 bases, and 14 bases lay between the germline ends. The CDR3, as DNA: TGTGCCAGCAGCTTGGGGCAGGGTGGTATTTACGAGCAGTACTTC. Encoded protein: CASSLGQGGIYEQYF.